This T cell receptor (beta chain) is from a study of stem cell transplantation in POMP-related autoinflammatory disease. Study as a whole: Before transplant: CD4+ naive skewing, low CD8+ proportions, reduced cytokine secretion. Study-level points and caveats: In PRAID patients, the number of distinct TRB V-J gene pairings was restricted. Across all analyzed T-cell subsets, patients with PRAID tended toward reduced diversity and increased clonality.

Germline-derived CDR1 and CDR2 are MNHNY and SVGAGI (reference sequence). The CDR3 has 16 residues. Trimming cost V 8 bases and J 3 bases, with 23 bases left between them. PRAID featured immunodeficiency plus autoinflammation. This table comes from immunoSEQ multiplex PCR, and its TCRdb copy is limited to in-frame clones, with some not included. The sample has 20,000 to 30,000 clones; around 86% are singletons. A note on this clone: Its antigen is currently unknown.

V gene TRBV6-6 combines with J gene TRBJ2-7, with no clear D. The sequenced sample was CD4+ T cells from PBMCs, obtained before stem cell transplantation. The clonotype originates from a human donor with POMP-related autoinflammation and immune dysregulation (PRAID). The chain's CDR3 is CASETFLSGKDYEQYF. As DNA, the CDR3 is TGTGCCAGCGAGACTTTCTTGTCGGGTAAGGACTACGAGCAGTACTTC.